One and the same sample provided the 10 T cell receptor beta chains below, sequenced in a study of human T cells and chemical hapten exposure. Stated time point: patch test 1, 2 weeks after DPC sensitization. Regarding treatment: therapeutic diphenylcyclopropenone sensitization with weekly scalp DPC. Each CDR3 protein gets one entry after TCRdb re-called the RACE reads with MiXCR. The sample lists more than 100,000 distinct CDR3 sequences, roughly an eighth occurring once. Sequences were derived from whole blood, sampled in connection with sensitization to the hapten diphenylcyclopropenone (DPC). These receptors came from a man aged 18-30 years with alopecia areata. Some clones in this sample may be carry-over from other donors' samples.

The J gene is TRBJ1-5, the V gene TRBV29-1; no firm D call. Per the germline V gene, CDR1 is SQVTM and CDR2 is ANQGSEA. The CDR3 has 13 residues. Trimming cost V 2 bases and J 11 bases, with 16 bases left between them. CDR3 region: CSVETAGEVTQHF. The CDR3, as DNA: TGCAGCGTTGAAACAGCGGGTGAAGTCACCCAGCATTTT. Drawing the rest from reference TRBV29-1 and TRBJ1-5, the complete variable domain is SAVISQKPSRDICQRGTSLTIQCQVDSQVTMMFWYRQQPGQSLTLIATANQGSEATYESGFVIDKFPISRPNLTFSTLTVSNMSPEDSSIYLCSVETAGEVTQHFGDGTRLSIL.

V gene TRBV6-5 combines with J gene TRBJ2-5; D is undetermined. CDR3 size: 15 residues. V shed 2 bases and J shed 2 bases, with 12 bases lying between them. Germline lookup yields CDR1 MNHEY and CDR2 SVGAGI. The CDR3 region is CASSYRAAMQETQYF. The CDR3 nucleotides are TGTGCCAGCAGTTACAGGGCAGCAATGCAAGAGACCCAGTACTTC.

The gene calls are TRBV11-2 and TRBJ2-7; D remains ambiguous. There are 14 residues in the CDR3. Germline CDR1 reads SGHAT; CDR2 reads FQNNGV. The ends were cut back, 0 bases at V and 4 bases at J, with 10 bases in the middle. CDR3 protein: CASSLEVFAYEQYF. In DNA form, the CDR3 reads TGTGCCAGCAGCTTAGAGGTGTTTGCTTACGAGCAGTACTTC.

This clonotype has ten or more counts. The V call is TRBV11-2, the J call TRBJ2-5, with D tentatively TRBD1 (6 bases). This CDR3 region has 14 residues. V was clipped by 7 bases and J by 1 base, with 13 bases between them. The germline V gene has CDR1 SGHAT and CDR2 FQNNGV. The DNA of the CDR3 is TGTGCCAGCACCCTATCCAGGGGCCAAGAGACCCAGTACTTC. Translating gives CASTLSRGQETQYF.

This rearrangement joins TRBV3-1 to TRBJ2-7, with a tentative D call TRBD2 (7 bases). Germline lookup yields CDR1 LGHDT and CDR2 YNNKEL (reference sequence). Trimming pared 1 base from V and 11 bases from J, leaving 9 bases between. CDR3 size: 11 residues. The CDR3 region is CASSQGGGEYF. In nucleotides, the CDR3 is TGTGCCAGCAGCCAAGGAGGGGGGGAGTACTTC.

The chain has TRBV11-1 and TRBJ2-1; 12 nucleotides line up with TRBD1. CDR3 length equals 16 residues. Germline-derived CDR1 and CDR2 are SGHAT and FQDESV (reference sequence). V lost 5 bases and J lost 9; bases outside the gene matches: 11. CDR3 loop: CASSPAPGQGAREQFF. The CDR3 bases are TGTGCCAGCAGCCCCGCACCGGGACAGGGGGCTCGTGAGCAGTTCTTC.

This clonotype was detected only a few times. This rearrangement joins TRBV5-4 to TRBJ2-5, with D possibly being TRBD1 (5 bases). Germline V lookup: CDR1 SGHNT, CDR2 YYREEE (reference sequence). There are 15 residues in the CDR3. V lost 4 bases and J 5 bases, leaving 18 bases between the germline ends. CDR3 sequence reads: CASSLIPTVPETQYF. As DNA, the CDR3 is TGTGCCAGCAGCCTAATCCCGACAGTGCCGGAGACCCAGTACTTC.

This rearrangement joins TRBV25-1 to TRBJ1-5; no firm D call. Germline-derived CDR1 and CDR2 are MGHDK and SYGVNS. The CDR3 runs 12 residues. V lost 0 bases and J lost 10, with 7 bases in between. The CDR3 loop is CASSEYGIPQHF. Written as DNA, the CDR3 is TGTGCCAGCAGTGAATACGGGATCCCCCAGCATTTT.

This clonotype was picked up a small number of times. J is TRBJ1-1 and V is TRBV28, with no clear D. The ends were cut back, 6 bases at V and 1 base at J, with 0 bases in the middle. The CDR3 length is 10 residues. Per the germline V gene, CDR1 is MDHEN and CDR2 is SYDVKM. CDR3 nucleotide sequence: TGTGCCAGCAGGAACACTGAAGCTTTCTTT. Translated: CASRNTEAFF. Drawing the rest from reference TRBV28 and TRBJ1-1, the complete variable domain is DVKVTQSSRYLVKRTGEKVFLECVQDMDHENMFWYRQDPGLGLRLIYFSYDVKMKEKGDIPEGYSVSREKKERFSLILESASTNQTSMYLCASRNTEAFFGQGTRLTVV.

The chain couples TRBV6-5 to TRBJ2-7, with 7 bases fitting TRBD1. Germline CDR1 MNHEY, CDR2 SVGAGI. This CDR3 comprises 13 residues. The V segment lost 3 bases and the J segment 6 bases; nucleotides outside the gene matches: 5. CDR3 sequence reads: CASSYTTGSEQYF. The DNA for the CDR3 is TGTGCCAGCAGTTATACGACAGGGAGCGAGCAGTACTTC.